This entry features one T cell receptor beta chain sequence. From germline, CDR1 is SGHTA and CDR2 FQGNSA. The CDR3 covers 15 residues. Trimming pared 5 bases from V and 6 bases from J, leaving 18 bases between. This sample is part of a study of blood T cell repertoires in COVID-19. For the study at large: Acute and convalescent COVID-19 specimens originated in the United States, Italy and Spain. PBMCs, B-cell-depleted T cells, or T cells provided the cDNA or gDNA that made up the material.

Original data processing: Reference gene primer amplification gave estimated nucleated cell counts. Measured with immunoSEQ multiplex PCR; TCRdb has only the in-frame clones, and not every one. D and trimming come from the DNA, and the V and J calls and clone size come from that table. Of a few hundred thousand clones in the sample, 84% were seen once. The sample comprised peripheral blood. This chain links TRBV7-2 with TRBJ2-3, with a tentative D call TRBD2 (7 bases). The sequence was collected from a woman of 80 years or more with active or convalescent COVID-19. The CDR3 spells CASSPQVRGGDTQYF. The CDR3 DNA reads as TGTGCCAGCAGCCCTCAGGTTAGGGGGGGGGATACGCAGTATTTT.